This entry lists 32 T cell receptor beta chains sequenced from one sample in a study of PD-L1 blockade in urothelial cancer. The time point is: pretreatment peripheral blood. Libraries were prepared by immunoSEQ multiplex PCR; TCRdb keeps only in-frame clonotypes and omits some of them. The table lists roughly 50,000 clones, over 75% of them singletons. Specimen: PBMCs, collected around atezolizumab (anti-PD-L1) treatment. The receptor source for this set is a man aged 65-85 years with urothelial cancer.

This clone showed up just once. The gene calls are TRBV5-4 and TRBJ2-1, with 7 bases that match TRBD2. Per germline, CDR1 SGHNT and CDR2 YYREEE (reference sequence). This CDR3 is 16 amino acids long. J was trimmed by 3 bases and V by 0 bases; bases with no gene match: 6. CDR3 in DNA: TGTGCCAGCAGCTTGGCCTCTAGCGGAGACTACAATGAGCAGTTCTTC. Residues: CASSLASSGDYNEQFF.

The rearrangement links TRBV11-2 to TRBJ2-1, with 9 positions matching TRBD2. The CDR3 is 14 residues long. CDR1 SGHAT and CDR2 FQNNGV come from the germline V gene. V shed 4 bases and J 10 bases; nucleotides not matched to a gene: 8. CDR3 in DNA: TGTGCCAGCAGCTCGACCGGGACTAGCCCCGAGCAGTTCTTC. Residues: CASSSTGTSPEQFF.

The chain uses TRBV9 and TRBJ1-1, with TRBD1 as a possible D gene (5 bases). The CDR3 spans 17 residues. Trimming took 0 bases from V and 1 from J, leaving 16 bases between them. CDR1 and CDR2 (germline): SGDLS, YYNGEE. The CDR3 region is CASSVGRGDHTNTEAFF. The CDR3, as DNA: TGTGCCAGCAGCGTAGGGCGGGGGGATCATACGAACACTGAAGCTTTCTTT.

CDR3 sequence (DNA): TGTGCCAGCAGCGCTACGCCGGGACTAGCACAGGGTGAGCAGTTCTTC. It yields the protein CASSATPGLAQGEQFF. This sequence joins TRBV9 and TRBJ2-1; 9 positions agree with TRBD2. The CDR3 is 16 amino acids. Trimming took 3 bases from V and 9 from J; bases not matched to a gene: 13. Germline V gene sequence: CDR1 SGDLS, CDR2 YYNGEE.

The gene calls are TRBV4-2 and TRBJ2-7; TRBD2 matches at 10 bases. The junction had 2 bases not matched to a gene; V was cut back by 0 bases and J by 3 bases. Looked up from germline, CDR1 is LGHNA and CDR2 is YNFKEQ. The CDR3 covers 15 residues. CDR3 in DNA: TGTGCCAGCAGCCAAGAACTAGCGGGAAACTACGAGCAGTACTTC. Residues: CASSQELAGNYEQYF.

This clone was recorded only once. V usage is TRBV7-9 and J usage is TRBJ1-2, with D unclear. Germline assignment: CDR1 SEHNR and CDR2 FQNEAQ (reference sequence). CDR3 length: 14 amino acids. Between the trimmed V and J ends, which lost 1 base and 3 bases, there was a span of 9 bases. The CDR3, as DNA: TGTGCCAGCAGCTTAGGCACGGGAGACTATGGCTACACCTTC. It specifies CASSLGTGDYGYTF.

The rearrangement links TRBV11-2 to TRBJ2-2; tentatively, D is TRBD1 (6 bases). The germline gives CDR1 SGHAT, CDR2 FQNNGV. V was pared by 0 bases and J by 4 bases, with 9 bases between. The CDR3 is made up of 15 amino acids. CDR3 residues: CASSLEGAVTGELFF. In nucleotides, the CDR3 is TGTGCCAGCAGCTTAGAGGGGGCCGTCACCGGGGAGCTGTTTTTT.

The chain joins TRBV19 to TRBJ2-7; the match to TRBD1 covers 7 bases. There are 14 residues in the CDR3. V lost 4 bases to trimming and J lost 1 base; unmatched junction nucleotides: 4. From germline, CDR1 is LNHDA and CDR2 SQIVND (reference sequence). In DNA form, the CDR3 reads TGTGCCAGTAGTAGCCTCAGGGGGTCCTACGAGCAGTACTTC. This codes for CASSSLRGSYEQYF.

This clone occurred once. The chain joins TRBV5-5 to TRBJ2-4; TRBD1 might be the D (6 bases). The V end lost 0 bases, the J end lost 15 bases, and 19 bases lay between the germline ends. Germline V gives CDR1 SGHKS, CDR2 YYEKEE (reference sequence). This CDR3 comprises 14 residues. The CDR3 nucleotides read TGTGCCAGCAGCTTGGTAAAACAGGGTAATCAACTGTACTTC. Its protein is CASSLVKQGNQLYF. Full variable domain (missing parts from reference TRBV5-5 and TRBJ2-4): DAGVTQSPTHLIKTRGQQVTLRCSPISGHKSVSWYQQVLGQGPQFIFQYYEKEERGRGNFPDRFSARQFPNYSSELNVNALLLGDSALYLCASSLVKQGNQLYFGAGTRLSVL.

This chain uses TRBV6-5 with TRBJ1-5; D not resolved. The CDR3 covers 14 residues. Trimming pared 2 bases from V and 6 bases from J, leaving 11 bases between. Germline loops: CDR1 MNHEY, CDR2 SVGAGI. The CDR3 coding sequence is TGTGCCAGCAGTTACAGGCAGGCTGTTCAGCCCCAGCATTTT. Translated: CASSYRQAVQPQHF.

The chain joins TRBV29-1 to TRBJ2-1; 9 bases are shared with TRBD2. This CDR3 contains 14 residues. V lost 6 bases and J lost 10; bases outside the gene matches: 13. Germline CDR1 is SQVTM and CDR2 is ANQGSEA. This CDR3 reads CSVLAGTSIREQFF. DNA of the CDR3: TGCAGCGTGCTCGCGGGGACTAGCATCAGGGAGCAGTTCTTC.

The chain combines TRBV14 with TRBJ2-7, with a possible D match to TRBD2 (5 bases). The germline V gene has CDR1 SGHDN and CDR2 FVKESK. The V gene lost 2 bases and the J gene lost 1 base, with 18 bases spanning the gap. The CDR3 covers 17 residues. CDR3 DNA sequence: TGTGCCAGCAGCCAATCTTTATTTGGGCCGGGATCCTACGAGCAGTACTTC. Its protein product is CASSQSLFGPGSYEQYF.

This clone occurred a few times. The chain combines TRBV6-4 with TRBJ2-3, with 16 bases fitting TRBD2. V lost 5 bases and J lost 4; bases outside the gene matches: 3. Looked up from germline, CDR1 is MRHNA and CDR2 is SNTAGT. The CDR3 runs 16 residues. The CDR3 spells CASSPGLAGGPDTQYF. The CDR3 nucleotides read TGTGCCAGCAGTCCGGGACTAGCGGGAGGGCCAGATACGCAGTATTTT.

The chain uses TRBV6-6 and TRBJ2-7, with a tentative D call TRBD1 (5 bases). V was pared by 0 bases and J by 3 bases, with 9 bases between. This CDR3 has 14 residues. Germline loops: CDR1 MNHNY, CDR2 SVGAGI (reference sequence). The CDR3 DNA sequence: TGTGCCAGCAGTTACTCTGGCAGGGACTACGAGCAGTACTTC. Protein sequence: CASSYSGRDYEQYF.

This sequence joins TRBV6-1 and TRBJ1-5; tentative D call: TRBD1 (6 bases). V lost 7 bases and J lost 5, with 18 bases in between. Per germline, CDR1 MNHNS and CDR2 SASEGT. The CDR3 length is 15 residues. CDR3 sequence (DNA): TGTGCCAGCACCCCAGCAGGGGTATCTTATCAGCCCCAGCATTTT. Its translation: CASTPAGVSYQPQHF.

The rearrangement uses TRBV5-4 and TRBJ2-7; 14 nucleotides agree with TRBD2. The CDR3 spans 15 residues. V shed 0 bases, J shed 9 bases, and the junction held 5 bases outside the gene matches. Germline V CDR1 and CDR2: SGHNT, YYREEE (reference sequence). The CDR3 nucleotides read TGTGCCAGCAGCTTGGAGGGACTAGCGGGAGTTGTGCAGTACTTC. Translating it yields CASSLEGLAGVVQYF. Variable domain in full (rest from reference TRBV5-4 and TRBJ2-7): ETGVTQSPTHLIKTRGQQVTLRCSSQSGHNTVSWYQQALGQGPQFIFQYYREEENGRGNFPPRFSGLQFPNYSSELNVNALELDDSALYLCASSLEGLAGVVQYFGPGTRLTVT.

The chain combines TRBV5-1 with TRBJ2-1; 12 bases are a match to TRBD1. Germline CDR1 and CDR2: SGHRS and YFSETQ. Trimming took 5 bases from V and 6 from J; bases not matched to a gene: 6. The CDR3 runs 15 residues. CDR3 amino acids: CASSRDRGRFNEQFF. The CDR3 DNA is TGCGCCAGCAGTCGGGACAGGGGGCGCTTCAATGAGCAGTTCTTC.

The V and J genes are TRBV5-4 and TRBJ2-1; 9 bases fit TRBD1. The CDR3 sequence is 14 residues long. V was clipped by 2 bases and J by 10 bases; unmatched bases: 7. From germline, CDR1 is SGHNT and CDR2 YYREEE (reference sequence). CDR3 amino acids: CASSFRDRALEQFF. CDR3 nucleotides: TGTGCCAGCAGCTTCCGGGACAGGGCACTAGAGCAGTTCTTC. Full variable domain (outside the CDR3, taken from reference TRBV5-4 and TRBJ2-1): ETGVTQSPTHLIKTRGQQVTLRCSSQSGHNTVSWYQQALGQGPQFIFQYYREEENGRGNFPPRFSGLQFPNYSSELNVNALELDDSALYLCASSFRDRALEQFFGPGTRLTVL.

V and J are TRBV7-9 and TRBJ2-7; 10 nucleotides match TRBD2. Germline CDR1 is SEHNR and CDR2 is FQNEAQ (reference sequence). After removal of 3 bases from V and 7 bases from J, the junction contained 9 bases not matched to a gene. The CDR3 is 15 residues long. The CDR3 DNA follows: TGTGCCAGCAGCTTGGCTAGCGGGGGACTGGAAGAGCAGTACTTC. Its translation: CASSLASGGLEEQYF.

The chain recombines TRBV7-9 with TRBJ2-2, with D possibly TRBD2 on 6 matching bases. Trimming took 6 bases from V and 1 from J, leaving 9 bases between them. From germline, CDR1 is SEHNR and CDR2 FQNEAQ (reference sequence). The CDR3 is 14 amino acids. The CDR3 loop is CASSFGGNTGELFF. CDR3 nucleotide sequence: TGTGCCAGCAGTTTCGGGGGGAACACCGGGGAGCTGTTTTTT.

The V gene is TRBV6-1, the J gene TRBJ2-2; 9 bases line up with TRBD2. Looked up from germline, CDR1 is MNHNS and CDR2 is SASEGT. Germline trimming cut 3 bases from V and 4 bases from J; bases unmatched to any gene: 3. The CDR3 length is 15 residues. The CDR3 nucleotides read TGTGCCAGCAGTGAGGCTAGCGGGACCACCGGGGAGCTGTTTTTT. Its translation is CASSEASGTTGELFF.

This chain connects TRBV28 to TRBJ2-3; 7 nucleotides align to TRBD2. The CDR3 is 15 residues long. Germline V gives CDR1 MDHEN, CDR2 SYDVKM. V lost 1 base, J lost 4 bases, and 5 bases stayed unmatched. CDR3 sequence (DNA): TGTGCCAGCAGTTTATCCCGGGCGGGGGCAGATACGCAGTATTTT. This translates into CASSLSRAGADTQYF.

The chain combines TRBV7-2 with TRBJ2-1; TRBD1 matches at 9 bases. CDR3 length: 15 amino acids. The germline gives CDR1 SGHTA, CDR2 FQGNSA. Trimming removed 5 bases from V and 7 bases from J; junction bases left unmatched: 9. The CDR3 protein is CASSLMGQGHNEQFF. The CDR3 bases are TGTGCCAGCAGCCTAATGGGACAGGGCCATAATGAGCAGTTCTTC.

This clone showed up just once. J is TRBJ2-7 and V is TRBV5-1, with TRBD1 identical over 8 bases. The CDR3 is 14 amino acids. The V gene end was trimmed by 4 bases and the J gene end by 4 bases; junction bases not matched to a gene: 7. Germline CDR1 and CDR2: SGHRS and YFSETQ. The CDR3 DNA is TGCGCCAGCAGCCCGGACAGGGTTAGGTACGAGCAGTACTTC. This gives the protein CASSPDRVRYEQYF.

There are a few counts of this clone. The chain carries TRBV4-1 and TRBJ2-7; TRBD1 aligns across 8 bases. CDR3 size: 15 residues. V gave up 0 bases and J gave up 2 bases; unmatched junction bases: 3. Per the germline V gene, CDR1 is MGHRA and CDR2 is YSYEKL. The CDR3, as DNA: TGCGCCAGCAGCCAAGAAACGACAGGGGCCTACGAGCAGTACTTC. It codes for CASSQETTGAYEQYF.

The chain combines TRBV5-4 with TRBJ2-3, with D maybe TRBD1 (5 bases). CDR3 length: 16 residues. CDR1 and CDR2 (germline): SGHNT, YYREEE (reference sequence). Trimming cost V 0 bases and J 8 bases, with 19 bases left between them. CDR3 in amino acids: CASSLEGARLTGTQYF. CDR3 DNA sequence: TGTGCCAGCAGCTTGGAAGGGGCCCGATTAACGGGTACGCAGTATTTT.

CDR3 sequence reads: CASTEALTASEQYF. In DNA form, the CDR3 reads TGTGCCAGCACCGAAGCCCTGACAGCTTCCGAGCAGTACTTC. This chain uses TRBV7-9 with TRBJ2-7; possible D gene TRBD1, 5 bases. There are 14 residues in the CDR3. The germline CDR1 and CDR2 sequences are SEHNR and FQNEAQ (reference sequence). V gave up 7 bases and J gave up 6 bases, with 19 bases separating them.

V gene TRBV28 combines with J gene TRBJ1-3; 7 nucleotides agree with TRBD1. Losses at the gene ends were 4 bases for V and 4 bases for J; bases not matched to a gene: 4. The CDR3 contains 14 residues. Germline values: CDR1 MDHEN, CDR2 SYDVKM. CDR3 coding DNA: TGTGCCAGCAGTTCAACAGGGGACGGAAACACCATATATTTT. This codes for CASSSTGDGNTIYF.

This chain connects TRBV9 to TRBJ1-1; perhaps TRBD1 as D (6 bases). Per the germline V gene, CDR1 is SGDLS and CDR2 is YYNGEE. The CDR3 loop spans 13 amino acids. Trimming shortened V by 4 bases and J by 2 bases, and 9 bases separated the two germline ends. As DNA, the CDR3 is TGTGCCAGCAGCCCGGGACACAACACTGAAGCTTTCTTT. Amino acids: CASSPGHNTEAFF.

To note about this clone: The sample carries other DNA sequences with the same CDR3. The CDR3 DNA follows: TGTGCCAGCAGCTTGGGGCTAGCGGGAGTTACCGGGGAGCTGTTTTTT. It translates to CASSLGLAGVTGELFF. The genes are TRBV5-8 and TRBJ2-2; TRBD2 matches at 10 bases. The CDR3 spans 16 residues. The junction had 4 bases not matched to a gene; V was cut back by 0 bases and J by 5 bases. Germline assignment: CDR1 SGHTS and CDR2 YDEGEE.

The chain combines TRBV6-1 with TRBJ2-2; D remains ambiguous. V gave up 1 base and J gave up 4 bases, with 10 bases separating them. The CDR3 extends over 15 amino acids. In germline, CDR1 is MNHNS, CDR2 SASEGT. CDR3 sequence (DNA): TGTGCCAGCAGTGAAGGGCGGCTAGTCACCGGGGAGCTGTTTTTT. Amino acids: CASSEGRLVTGELFF.

V gene TRBV5-1 combines with J gene TRBJ2-7; 7 bases are a match to TRBD1. This CDR3 comprises 13 residues. The V gene end was trimmed by 4 bases and the J gene end by 5 bases; junction bases not matched to a gene: 6. The germline V gene has CDR1 SGHRS and CDR2 YFSETQ. CDR3 bases: TGCGCCAGCAGCCTGGAAACAGGGGACGAGCAGTACTTC. It yields the protein CASSLETGDEQYF. Together with reference TRBV5-1 and TRBJ2-7, the CDR3 gives the full variable domain: KAGVTQTPRYLIKTRGQQVTLSCSPISGHRSVSWYQQTPGQGLQFLFEYFSETQRNKGNFPGRFSGRQFSNSRSEMNVSTLELGDSALYLCASSLETGDEQYFGPGTRLTVT.